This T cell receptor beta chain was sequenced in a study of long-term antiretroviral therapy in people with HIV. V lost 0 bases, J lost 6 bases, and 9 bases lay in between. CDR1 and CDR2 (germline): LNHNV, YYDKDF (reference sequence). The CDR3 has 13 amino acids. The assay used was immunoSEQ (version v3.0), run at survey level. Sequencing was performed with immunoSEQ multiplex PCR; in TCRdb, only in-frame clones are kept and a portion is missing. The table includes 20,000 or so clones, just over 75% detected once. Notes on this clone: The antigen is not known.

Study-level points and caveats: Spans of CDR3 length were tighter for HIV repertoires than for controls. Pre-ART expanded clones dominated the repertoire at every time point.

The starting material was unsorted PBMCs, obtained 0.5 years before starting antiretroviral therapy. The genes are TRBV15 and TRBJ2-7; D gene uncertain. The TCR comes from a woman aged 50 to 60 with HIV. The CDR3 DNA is TGTGCCACCAGCAGAGACCCCTTACGCGAGCAGTACGTC. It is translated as CATSRDPLREQYV.